A selection of T cell receptor beta chains follows, all from one sample in a study of blood T cell repertoires in COVID-19. Clones were sequenced by immunoSEQ multiplex PCR, and TCRdb holds only the in-frame ones, with some missing. This sample has around 460,000 clones, with approximately 90% found just once. Sequenced material: peripheral blood. Every receptor here comes from a man in his late teens or twenties with COVID-19, enrolled during active disease. Both conserved end residues are trimmed from each CDR3. Size values are once, few and many counts, or a class for expanded clones, and some rows have none.

15	.	TRBV27	ASSLPGRTISGNTIY
11	.	TRBV29-1	SVADRSTGELF
12	.	TRBV2	ASTLRGGNSPLH
13	.	TRBV11-3	ASSPYDSGWTEAF
14	.	TRBV12-5	ASGSRQGEPNTEAF
15	.	TRBV4-1	ASSQDNQAGAYGELF
11	few	TRBV14	ASSQVLASEQF
12	.	TRBV6-5	ASTRDREDQPQH
13	.	TRBV15	ATSTDPGSGNTIY
12	.	TRBV7-2	ASSFRQVSYEQY
12	.	TRBV5-4	ASRSTGTDYGYT
11	.	TRBV29-1	SAAGGLGSPLH
13	.	TRBV2	ASSELAGTRGEQY
15	.	TRBV7-9	ASSLGEVWGVTDTQY
13	.	TRBV6-5	ASTLWGYLTDTQY
15	.	TRBV5-1	ASSLTMAGLLTDTQY
11	.	TRBV30	AWSLAAGDTQY
12	once	TRBV18	ASSQSRERNEQF
12	.	TRBV4-1	ASSLTDSNTEAF
13	.	TRBV3-1/TRBV3-2	ASSQGALTTDTQY
15	.	TRBV21-1	ASSKEIITGGSYGYT
8	.	TRBV28	ATLYNEQF
12	.	TRBV7-6	ASSLGLAGGSQY
13	.	TRBV5-1	ASSLRTGGDNEQF
14	once	TRBV9	ASSSYGGVAGGELF
11	.	TRBV2	ASSRTGVGGYT
11	.	TRBV7-9	ASSHGSTGELF
12	.	TRBV2	ASSRDYSNQPQH
11	.	TRBV7-9	ASTHSGGDEQF
12	.	TRBV11-1	ASSLAQGRREQY
12	.	TRBV5-4	ASSKDGLQNIQY
14	.	TRBV27	ASSPSPDRYQETQY
14	once	TRBV4-1	ASSQSRGLKAYEQY
13	.	TRBV7-9	AGILGPLSTDTQY
13	.	TRBV5-6	ASSSLAGGYNEQF
14	.	TRBV6-2/TRBV6-3	ASSYSGRTGGNTIY
12	.	TRBV6-1	ASREGLAGVKQY
12	.	TRBV6-6	ASSFQNPNYGYT
16	.	TRBV12-5	ASGLVLAGGRAKETQY
14	.	TRBV4-1	ASSHPTGDYTYEQY
13	.	TRBV6-4	ASSALGGATDTQY